The T cell receptor beta chain under discussion was sequenced for a study of T cells after yellow fever vaccination. Study overall: Four memory subsets, EM, EMRA, CM and Tscm, were sorted by CD3, CD45RA, CCR7, CD95. Whole-study results and caveats: Booster sampling recovered most clones from primary vaccination (96% CD4, roughly 86% CD8). Vaccine-responding clonotypes were almost all undetectable in sorted memory subsets on day 0.

A universal primer site and UMIs were added as TCR cDNA was made by 5'RACE template switching. TCRdb processed the 5' RACE reads anew with MiXCR; each CDR3 protein has one entry. The table records about 32,000 distinct CDR3 sequences, 6.5% to 8% of them present only once. In this sample, this clonotype turned up many times. The V gene's germline CDR1 is MDHEN and CDR2 SYDVKM. Trimming removed 1 base from V and 7 bases from J, with 10 bases in between. The CDR3 has 13 amino acids. The chain links TRBV28 to TRBJ2-5, with D uncertain. The TCR was taken from a man aged 18 to 35 who received the YFV17D yellow fever vaccine. Sample: PBMCs, either bulk or a sorted T-cell subset (CD4+, CD8+, memory, or dextramer-sorted; not recorded which), taken on the day of the first yellow fever vaccination. As DNA, the CDR3 is TGTGCCAGCAGTTTATACCAGGTTGGGACCCAGTACTTC. This sequence encodes CASSLYQVGTQYF. Using reference TRBV28 and TRBJ2-5 for the parts outside the CDR3, the full variable domain is DVKVTQSSRYLVKRTGEKVFLECVQDMDHENMFWYRQDPGLGLRLIYFSYDVKMKEKGDIPEGYSVSREKKERFSLILESASTNQTSMYLCASSLYQVGTQYFGPGTRLLVL.